This TCR beta chain comes out of a study of shared clonotypes between healthy human individuals (dated by TCRdb to about 2020). Study-level background: A couple of women and a few men aged 18 to 49 years were included in the cohort. For each donor, CD4 naive and CD4 memory were each run on three plates, CD8 naive on two plates, and CD8 memory on one plate. Blood TCR repertoires of roughly five healthy adults were deeply sequenced to estimate repertoire size and the extent of clonotype sharing between individuals. Different laboratories and diverse techniques were used to prepare libraries and sequence TCR repertoires, to increase sequencing depth and limit assay-specific biases. Per donor, leukapheresis produced somewhere between about 0.85 and 9.5 billion PBMCs.

Only one count was recorded for this clone. The antigen it recognizes is unknown. Base qualities are not recorded, but no much larger clone differs from it by a single base. Using the deep immunoSEQ assay, multiplex PCR amplified TCR CDR3 regions from genomic DNA. Extracted genomic DNA from each cell subset was distributed evenly across all wells of several immunoSEQ 96-well plates, and each plate was treated as a replicate. For sorted subsets, roughly 200 ng of genomic DNA, equivalent to some 30,000 T cell genomes, went into each replicate PCR. Purified libraries were quantified with a Qubit 3.0 fluorometer, sized on a Bioanalyzer 2100, and re-quantified with the KAPA Library Quantification kit. Each immunoSEQ 96-well plate was sequenced on its own single-read 150-cycle Illumina NextSeq 550 flow cell. The authors processed their data as follows. Because the immunoSEQ output included only junctional sequences and no quality scores, the filtering could not be the same as the filtering used for full-length reads. Sequences were annotated with PyIR, a Python wrapper for IgBLAST v1.9, using IMGT germline references to assign V/J genes and CDR3. Reads were filtered out if the reads had weak V/J assignments (E-value above 1e-6), no CDR3, stop codons, out-of-frame junctions, or ambiguous translated residues. V3J clonotypes were defined as sequences sharing an identical inferred V gene, J gene, and CDR3 amino acid sequence. The percentage overlap between two repertoires was calculated by dividing the number of shared unique clonotypes by the size of the smaller repertoire. Repertoire richness was assessed with RTK rarefaction, the Chao1 estimator, and Recon v2.1 estimates of unobserved clonotypes. Generation probabilities were computed with OLGA for all TCRbeta clonotypes obtained by the gDNA method from a handful of donors. TCRdb obtained this table from immuneACCESS and retained in-frame rearrangements with V and J assigned. These tables miss some clones; where compared with another copy, unresolved V genes account for less than half of the shortfall, and the remainder is unexplained. V and J calls and clone size are those listed in that table; D and trimming were worked out from the DNA. This sample comprises millions of clones, about 95% of them detected only once. The leading ten clones occupy about 1.1% of the sample.

The research as a whole found: Because the study included a small number of donors, the genetic and exposure-history diversity represented was limited. Even with the large sequencing depth, rarefaction of the sorted-subset datasets indicated that sequencing was incomplete. Pairwise subsampling led to the expectation that sequencing depth would affect the degree of clonotype sharing among donors. When a handful of donors were compared, the shared fraction of clonotypes was about 5.2% for naive CD4, more than 3% for naive CD8, roughly 2.3% for memory CD4, and around 0.4% for memory CD8. Sampling was limited to blood, and TCR repertoires in tissue likely differ from TCR repertoires in blood. Larger estimated clonotype richness was generally found for naive subsets than for memory subsets. Compared with non-shared clonotypes, the clonotypes found in all four sorted-subset donors had higher generation probabilities.

For the CD8 naive samples, CD45RO-negative cells were positively selected for CCR7, yielding a CD45RA+CCR7+ population from which TemRA cells were excluded. The donors were healthy, HIV-negative adults who had no recently reported acute infections or vaccinations. All donors were Caucasian adults living in Nashville, Tennessee, USA. Blood was obtained by leukapheresis, after which PBMCs were separated by Ficoll-Histopaque density gradient centrifugation and cryopreserved in liquid nitrogen vapor phase. Purity and quantity of every magnetically sorted T cell population were checked by analytical flow cytometry. Genomic DNA was isolated from every sorted fraction and measured by UV absorbance on a Nanodrop 2000c. The cysteine opens and the phenylalanine closes a CDR3 of 14 amino acids. Solely the CDR3 DNA is kept, with 42 bases framed from the first base. V gives up 0 bases and J gives up 9 bases, and the segment between their germline ends measures 9 bases. Looking up the germline V gene yields CDR1 LGHNA and CDR2 YSLEER.

Sequencing was performed on naive CD8+ T cells sorted from blood. The sample's cell subset or site label, in plain terms: CD45RA+CCR7+. The receptor chain draws on TRBV4-3 and TRBJ1-6; the D gene lacks a confident call. This sequence was found in a man in his late teens or twenties in good health. DNA sequence: TGCGCCAGCAGCCAAGAAGAGGGAGCTTCACCCCTCCACTTT. The translation is CASSQEEGASPLHF.